Below are 12 T cell receptor beta chains sequenced from a single sample in a study of radiotherapy plus CTLA-4 blockade in lung cancer. The data were produced by immunoSEQ multiplex PCR, yet TCRdb's version contains in-frame clones alone and is incomplete. Here the sample spans approximately 89,000 clones, 60% to 85% being singletons. The starting material was peripheral blood, obtained from a patient treated with radiotherapy plus ipilimumab. These receptor sequences come from a human donor with non-small cell lung cancer who had a partial response to radiotherapy plus ipilimumab. Some clones in this sample may be carry-over from other donors' samples.

J is TRBJ2-7 and V is TRBV11-3; a weak D match, TRBD1 (5 bases). The CDR3 is 13 amino acids. CDR1 and CDR2 (germline): SGHNT, YENEEA. V shed 4 bases and J shed 5 bases, with 12 bases lying between them. The CDR3 coding sequence is TGTGCCAGCAGCTCCAGGGTTCGGGACGAGCAGTACTTC. Translation gives CASSSRVRDEQYF. The complete variable domain, with remaining parts taken from reference TRBV11-3 and TRBJ2-7, reads EAGVVQSPRYKIIEKKQPVAFWCNPISGHNTLYWYLQNLGQGPELLIRYENEEAVDDSQLPKDRFSAERLKGVDSTLKIQPAELGDSAVYLCASSSRVRDEQYFGPGTRLTVT.

V gene TRBV6-5 combines with J gene TRBJ2-1; TRBD2 agrees at 8 bases. There are 13 residues in the CDR3. Trimming at V came to 6 bases and at J to 4 bases, leaving 2 bases not matched to a gene. Looked up from germline, CDR1 is MNHEY and CDR2 is SVGAGI. CDR3 in amino acids: CASRRGAYNEQFF. DNA of the CDR3: TGTGCCAGCAGGCGGGGGGCGTACAATGAGCAGTTCTTC.

This chain connects TRBV7-8 to TRBJ1-4; tentatively, D is TRBD1 (6 bases). Germline loops: CDR1 SGHVS, CDR2 FQNEAQ. The V end lost 5 bases, the J end lost 0 bases, and 16 bases lay between the germline ends. This CDR3 is built from 17 residues. Written as DNA, the CDR3 is TGTGCCAGCAGCCTATATGGACAGCCGGCAACTAATGAAAAACTGTTTTTT. Its translation is CASSLYGQPATNEKLFF.

This chain links TRBV7-2 with TRBJ1-3; D is perhaps TRBD1 (5 bases). Germline CDR1 SGHTA, CDR2 FQGNSA. Trimming removed 3 bases from V and 3 bases from J, with 15 bases in between. This CDR3 comprises 16 residues. The CDR3 DNA sequence: TGTGCCAGCAGCTTTGACCCCAACAGGCGTGGAAACACCATATATTTT. It codes for CASSFDPNRRGNTIYF.

V usage is TRBV5-1 and J usage is TRBJ1-4, with 10 bases identical to TRBD1. This CDR3 is built from 14 residues. V shed 6 bases and J 8 bases; nucleotides not matched to a gene: 7. The germline V gene has CDR1 SGHRS and CDR2 YFSETQ. CDR3 protein: CASTKTGGREKLFF. CDR3 nucleotide sequence: TGCGCCAGCACAAAGACAGGGGGCCGCGAAAAACTGTTTTTT.

This clone was counted between two and nine times. The CDR3 nucleotides are TGTGCCATCAGTGAGGGGGACTTGAACACTGAAGCTTTCTTT. Residues: CAISEGDLNTEAFF. The rearrangement uses TRBV10-3 and TRBJ1-1, with a weak D call TRBD1 (5 bases). V lost 2 bases and J lost 0, with 7 bases in between. CDR3 length equals 14 residues. Germline-derived CDR1 and CDR2 are ENHRY and SYGVKD.

The chain has TRBV4-1 and TRBJ2-7; TRBD2 matches 11 bases. This CDR3 contains 16 residues. V trimming: 1 base; J trimming: 0 bases; junction bases outside the gene matches: 2. Germline loops: CDR1 MGHRA, CDR2 YSYEKL. CDR3 coding DNA: TGCGCCAGCAGCCAAGCTGGGACTAGCGGCTCCTACGAGCAGTACTTC. Its translation: CASSQAGTSGSYEQYF.

This clone was counted between two and nine times. V usage is TRBV7-3 and J usage is TRBJ2-5, with 11 bases that match TRBD2. The CDR3 has 18 amino acids. After removal of 5 bases from V and 4 bases from J, the junction contained 15 bases not matched to a gene. Germline V gives CDR1 SGHTA, CDR2 FQGTGA. The CDR3 reads CASSHILAGGARRETQYF. The CDR3 DNA reads as TGTGCCAGCAGCCACATTTTAGCGGGGGGGGCCCGTAGAGAGACCCAGTACTTC.

The rearrangement joins TRBV6-7 to TRBJ2-7; the match to TRBD1 covers 10 bases. TRBV6-7 is an ORF, with its function uncertain. V gave up 6 bases and J gave up 0 bases; unmatched junction bases: 5. The CDR3 extends over 15 amino acids. CDR3 amino acids: CASSRTGGGSYEQYF. CDR3 bases: TGTGCCAGCAGCCGGACAGGGGGGGGCTCCTACGAGCAGTACTTC.

The chain carries TRBV6-1 and TRBJ1-1, with D unresolved. Germline V CDR1 and CDR2: MNHNS, SASEGT. This CDR3 has 11 residues. Trimming shortened V by 8 bases and J by 7 bases, and 11 bases separated the two germline ends. CDR3 region: CASGDTFEAFF. CDR3 nucleotide sequence: TGTGCCAGCGGCGACACCTTTGAAGCTTTCTTT.

This sequence joins TRBV5-4 and TRBJ2-7, with D possibly TRBD2 on 5 matching bases. This CDR3 has 16 residues. Trimming took off 3 bases at V and 6 bases at J, with 22 bases between the two ends. CDR1 SGHNT and CDR2 YYREEE come from the germline V gene (reference sequence). The CDR3 spells CASSYGLPIGRREQYF. The CDR3 region has the DNA TGTGCCAGCAGCTATGGACTTCCTATCGGTCGACGCGAGCAGTACTTC.

This chain connects TRBV29-1 to TRBJ2-5; D is possibly TRBD1 (5 bases). Trimming removed 4 bases at V and 0 bases at J, with 9 bases between. The CDR3 sequence is 13 residues long. Germline V lookup: CDR1 SQVTM, CDR2 ANQGSEA. The CDR3 DNA reads as TGCAGCGTTGTGGGGCAGGACCAAGAGACCCAGTACTTC. Translation: CSVVGQDQETQYF.